One T cell receptor beta chain is described in this entry. What it binds is not known. This specimen belongs to a study of response to subunit inactivated influenza vaccine. Study outcomes and limitations: Authors suggested each seasonal flu vaccination may recruit only limited numbers of new T cells.

TCRdb reprocessed the RT-PCR reads with MiXCR, giving one entry per CDR3 protein. The sample lists some 570,000 distinct CDR3 sequences; approximately 10% were seen once. V was shortened by 3 bases and J by 7 bases, with 6 bases between the two germline ends. CDR3 length: 11 amino acids. CDR1 and CDR2 from the germline V gene are DFQATT and SNEGSKA (reference sequence). The same data also went into a second study, on T cells expressing NK-cell markers. From that second work: With UMIs, 5'RACE template switching was used to make TCR beta cDNA. Where a handful of donors were concerned, these clonotypes also led the CD3+CD56-NKG2C+ fraction.

The sequence was collected from a man aged 50-59 years who received an inactivated influenza vaccine. The genes are TRBV20-1 and TRBJ1-4, with D unresolved. This material consisted of PBMCs from blood, taken on the day of vaccination. This CDR3 reads CSAREGEKLFF. CDR3 in DNA: TGCAGTGCTAGGGAGGGTGAAAAACTGTTTTTT.